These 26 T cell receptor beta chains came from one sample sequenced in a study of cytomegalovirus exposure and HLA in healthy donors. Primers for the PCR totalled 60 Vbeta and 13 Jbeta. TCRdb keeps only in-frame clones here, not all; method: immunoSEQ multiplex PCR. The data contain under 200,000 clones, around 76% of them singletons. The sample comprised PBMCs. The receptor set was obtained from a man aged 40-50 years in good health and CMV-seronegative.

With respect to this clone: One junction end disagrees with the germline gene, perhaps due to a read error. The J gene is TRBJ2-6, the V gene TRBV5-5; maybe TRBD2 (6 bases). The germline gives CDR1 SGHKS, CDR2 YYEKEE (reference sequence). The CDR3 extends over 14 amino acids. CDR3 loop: CASSFGTGANGLTF. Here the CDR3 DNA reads TGTGCCAGCAGCTTCGGGACTGGGGCCAACGGCCTGACTTTC.

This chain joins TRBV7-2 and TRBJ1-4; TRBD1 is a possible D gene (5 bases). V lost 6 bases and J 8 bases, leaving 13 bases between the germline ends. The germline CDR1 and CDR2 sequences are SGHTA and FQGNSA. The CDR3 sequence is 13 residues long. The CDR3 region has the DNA TGTGCCAGCAGTATTCCTAACAGGGAAAAACTGTTTTTT. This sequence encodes CASSIPNREKLFF.

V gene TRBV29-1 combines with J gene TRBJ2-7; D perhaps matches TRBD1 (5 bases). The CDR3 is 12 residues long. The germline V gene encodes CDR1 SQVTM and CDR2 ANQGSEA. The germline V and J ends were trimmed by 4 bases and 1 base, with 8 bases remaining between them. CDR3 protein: CSVVGPSYEQYF. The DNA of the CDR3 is TGCAGCGTTGTGGGGCCTTCCTACGAGCAGTACTTC.

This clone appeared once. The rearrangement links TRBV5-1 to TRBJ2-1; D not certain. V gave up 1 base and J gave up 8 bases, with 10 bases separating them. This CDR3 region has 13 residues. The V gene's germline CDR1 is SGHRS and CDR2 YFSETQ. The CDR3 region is CASSLTFQDEQFF. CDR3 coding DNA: TGCGCCAGCAGCTTGACCTTTCAGGATGAGCAGTTCTTC.

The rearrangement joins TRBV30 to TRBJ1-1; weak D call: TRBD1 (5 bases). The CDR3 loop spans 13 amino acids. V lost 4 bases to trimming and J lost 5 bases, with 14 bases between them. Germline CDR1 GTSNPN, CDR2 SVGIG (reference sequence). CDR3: CAWTEGRETEAFF. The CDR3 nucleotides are TGTGCCTGGACCGAGGGGCGGGAGACTGAAGCTTTCTTT.

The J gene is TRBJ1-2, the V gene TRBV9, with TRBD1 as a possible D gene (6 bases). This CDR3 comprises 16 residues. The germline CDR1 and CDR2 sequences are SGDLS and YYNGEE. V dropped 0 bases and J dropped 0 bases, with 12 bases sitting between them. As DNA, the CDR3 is TGTGCCAGCAGCGTAGGACGTCAGGGGACTAACTATGGCTACACCTTC. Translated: CASSVGRQGTNYGYTF.

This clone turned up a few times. The CDR3 protein is CATTSRQSDYGYTF. The DNA for the CDR3 is TGTGCCACTACCTCCCGACAGTCGGACTATGGCTACACCTTC. V gene TRBV2 combines with J gene TRBJ1-2; possible D gene TRBD1, 5 bases. The CDR3 spans 14 residues. Germline values: CDR1 SNHLY, CDR2 FYNNEI. Trimming removed 10 bases from V and 3 bases from J, with 18 bases in between.

This chain's CDR3 is CASSLDYPVNYGYTF. DNA for the CDR3: TGTGCCAGCAGCTTAGATTACCCAGTCAACTATGGCTACACCTTC. The J gene is TRBJ1-2, the V gene TRBV7-2; D uncertain. Trimming shortened V by 1 base and J by 2 bases, and 11 bases separated the two germline ends. The CDR3 loop spans 15 amino acids. Germline-derived CDR1 and CDR2 are SGHTA and FQGNSA.

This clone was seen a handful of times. For the CDR3, the DNA is TGTGCCAGCAGCATAGGGACTACCGGTGAGCAGTTCTTC. It is translated as CASSIGTTGEQFF. This chain joins TRBV11-2 and TRBJ2-1, with 7 nucleotides matching TRBD2. The CDR3 runs to 13 residues. The ends lost 5 bases at V and 9 bases at J; junction bases unmatched: 7. CDR1 SGHAT and CDR2 FQNNGV come from the germline V gene.

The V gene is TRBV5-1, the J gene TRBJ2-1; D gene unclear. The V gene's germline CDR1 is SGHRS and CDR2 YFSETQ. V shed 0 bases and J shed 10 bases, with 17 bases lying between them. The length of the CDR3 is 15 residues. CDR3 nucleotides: TGCGCCAGCAGCTTGGTTCTATCCGGAGAGGTCGAGCAGTTCTTC. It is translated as CASSLVLSGEVEQFF.

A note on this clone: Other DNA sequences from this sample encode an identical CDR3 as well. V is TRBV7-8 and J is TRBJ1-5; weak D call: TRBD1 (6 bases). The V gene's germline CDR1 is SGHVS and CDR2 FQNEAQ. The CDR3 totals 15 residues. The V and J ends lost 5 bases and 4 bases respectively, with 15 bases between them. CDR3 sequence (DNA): TGTGCCAGCAGCCCATGGGGGCCCACTAATCAGCCCCAGCATTTT. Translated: CASSPWGPTNQPQHF.

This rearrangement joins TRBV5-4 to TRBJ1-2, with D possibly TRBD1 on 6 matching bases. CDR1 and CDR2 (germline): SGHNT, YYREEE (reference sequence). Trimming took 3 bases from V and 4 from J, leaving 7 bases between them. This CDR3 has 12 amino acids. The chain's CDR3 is CASSSDSYGYTF. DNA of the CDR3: TGTGCCAGCAGCTCGGACAGCTATGGCTACACCTTC.

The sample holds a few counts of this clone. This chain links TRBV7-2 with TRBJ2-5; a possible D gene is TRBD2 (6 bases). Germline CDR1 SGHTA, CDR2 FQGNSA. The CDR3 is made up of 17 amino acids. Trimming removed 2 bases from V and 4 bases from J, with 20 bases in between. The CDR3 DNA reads TGTGCCAGCAGCTTAAGGGACGGAGGGGAGCTCGGAGAGACCCAGTACTTC. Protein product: CASSLRDGGELGETQYF. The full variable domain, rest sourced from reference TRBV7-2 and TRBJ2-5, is GAGVSQSPSNKVTEKGKDVELRCDPISGHTALYWYRQSLGQGLEFLIYFQGNSAPDKSGLPSDRFSAERTGGSVSTLTIQRTQQEDSAVYLCASSLRDGGELGETQYFGPGTRLLVL.

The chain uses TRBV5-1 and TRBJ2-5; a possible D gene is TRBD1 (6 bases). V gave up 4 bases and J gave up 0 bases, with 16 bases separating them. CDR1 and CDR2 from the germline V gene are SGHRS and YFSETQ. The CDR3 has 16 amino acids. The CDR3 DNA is TGCGCCAGCAGCGCACAGGGATTACCGTACCAAGAGACCCAGTACTTC. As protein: CASSAQGLPYQETQYF.

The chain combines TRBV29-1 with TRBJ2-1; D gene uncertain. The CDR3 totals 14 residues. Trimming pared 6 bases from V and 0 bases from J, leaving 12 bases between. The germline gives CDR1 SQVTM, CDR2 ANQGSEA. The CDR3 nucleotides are TGCAGCGTACTACCCCCTAGCTCCTACAATGAGCAGTTCTTC. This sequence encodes CSVLPPSSYNEQFF.

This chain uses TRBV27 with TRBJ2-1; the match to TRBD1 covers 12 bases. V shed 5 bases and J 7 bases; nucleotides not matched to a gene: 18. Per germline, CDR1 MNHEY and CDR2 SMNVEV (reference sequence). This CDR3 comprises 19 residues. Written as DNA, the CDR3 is TGTGCCAGCAGTGGCTGGGACAGGGGGCTGGGGCGGGATGGGAATGAGCAGTTCTTC. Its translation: CASSGWDRGLGRDGNEQFF.

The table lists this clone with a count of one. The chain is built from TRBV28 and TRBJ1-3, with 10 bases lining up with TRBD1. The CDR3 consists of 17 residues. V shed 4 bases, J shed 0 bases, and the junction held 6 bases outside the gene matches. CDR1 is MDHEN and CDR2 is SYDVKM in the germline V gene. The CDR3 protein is CASSWDRGSGSGNTIYF. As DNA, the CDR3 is TGTGCCAGCAGTTGGGACAGGGGATCGGGCTCTGGAAACACCATATATTTT.

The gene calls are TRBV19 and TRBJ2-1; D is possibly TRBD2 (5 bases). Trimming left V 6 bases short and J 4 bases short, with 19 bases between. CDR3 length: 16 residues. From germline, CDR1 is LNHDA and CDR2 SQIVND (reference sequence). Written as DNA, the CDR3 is TGTGCCAGTAGCACTTGGTCCCGGACGGGATACAATGAGCAGTTCTTC. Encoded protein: CASSTWSRTGYNEQFF.

CDR3 amino acids: CASSVGQGETNTEAFF. CDR3 nucleotide sequence: TGTGCCAGCAGCGTGGGACAGGGGGAGACTAACACTGAAGCTTTCTTT. The chain recombines TRBV9 with TRBJ1-1; TRBD1 matches 11 bases. Trimming removed 2 bases from V and 2 bases from J; junction bases left unmatched: 5. CDR1 SGDLS and CDR2 YYNGEE come from the germline V gene. CDR3 size: 16 residues.

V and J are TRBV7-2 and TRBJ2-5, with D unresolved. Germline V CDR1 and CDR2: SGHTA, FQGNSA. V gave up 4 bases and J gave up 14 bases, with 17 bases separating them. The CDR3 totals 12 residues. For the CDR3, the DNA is TGTGCCAGCAGCTCGCCCCTCGCGGCCCCATACTTC. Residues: CASSSPLAAPYF.

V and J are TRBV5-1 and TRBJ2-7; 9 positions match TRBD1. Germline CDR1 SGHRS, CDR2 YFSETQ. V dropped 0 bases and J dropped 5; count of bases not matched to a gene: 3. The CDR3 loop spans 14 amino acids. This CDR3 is CASSLGTGANEQYF. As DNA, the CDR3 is TGCGCCAGCAGCTTGGGGACAGGGGCAAACGAGCAGTACTTC.

CDR3 sequence: CASRGLAGRWQETQYF. In nucleotides, the CDR3 is TGCGCCAGCAGGGGACTAGCGGGAAGGTGGCAAGAGACCCAGTACTTC. This chain uses TRBV5-1 with TRBJ2-5; the match to TRBD2 covers 13 bases. CDR1 and CDR2 (germline): SGHRS, YFSETQ. V shed 5 bases and J 2 bases; nucleotides not matched to a gene: 6. CDR3 length: 16 amino acids.

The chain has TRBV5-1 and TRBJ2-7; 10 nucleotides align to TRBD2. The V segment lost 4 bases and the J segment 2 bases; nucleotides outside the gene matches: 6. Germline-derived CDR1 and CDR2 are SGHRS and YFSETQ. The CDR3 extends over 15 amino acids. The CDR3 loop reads CASSPGTSETYEQYV. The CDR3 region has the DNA TGCGCCAGCAGCCCGGGGACTAGCGAGACCTACGAGCAGTACGTC.

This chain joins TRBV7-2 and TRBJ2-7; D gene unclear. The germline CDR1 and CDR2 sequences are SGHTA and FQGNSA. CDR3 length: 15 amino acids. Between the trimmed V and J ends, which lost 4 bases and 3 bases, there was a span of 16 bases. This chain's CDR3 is CASSWVTPSFYEQYF. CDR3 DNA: TGTGCCAGCAGCTGGGTGACTCCGTCCTTCTACGAGCAGTACTTC.

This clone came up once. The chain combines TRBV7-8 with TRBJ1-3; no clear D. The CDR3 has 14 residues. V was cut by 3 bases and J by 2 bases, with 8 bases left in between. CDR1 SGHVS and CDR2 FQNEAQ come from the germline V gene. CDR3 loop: CASSFAETGNTIYF. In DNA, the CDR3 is TGTGCCAGCAGCTTCGCCGAGACTGGAAACACCATATATTTT.

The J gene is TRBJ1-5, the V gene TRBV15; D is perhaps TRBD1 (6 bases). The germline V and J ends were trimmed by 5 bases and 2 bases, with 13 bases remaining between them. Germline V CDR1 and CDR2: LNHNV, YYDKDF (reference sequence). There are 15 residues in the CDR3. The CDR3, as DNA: TGTGCCACCAGCGTACAACAGGGCCGCAATCAGCCCCAGCATTTT. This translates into CATSVQQGRNQPQHF.